This TCR beta chain originates from a study of glioma-infiltrating T cells (dated by TCRdb to between 2015 and 2016). Background for the entire study: Glioma tissue, non-neoplastic brain tissue and matched peripheral blood mononuclear cells were used as sources from which TCR alpha- and beta-chain repertoires were sequenced. Each tissue-infiltrating repertoire was compared with the same patient's peripheral blood repertoire to measure divergence between tissue and blood T-cell populations. Three low-grade glioma patients, roughly eight primary glioblastoma patients, and three non-glioma patients who contributed non-neoplastic brain tissue made up the paired cohort. Findings and caveats that apply to the study as a whole: Group comparisons rested on small numbers: three non-neoplastic, three low-grade glioma and 7 or 8 glioblastoma patients. Only a very small number of CDR3 sequences turned up in both tissue and blood, a result put down to high CDR3 diversity combined with limited sampling. VJ-independent divergence between tissue and blood was found to be below expectation in non-neoplastic patients but above expectation in all gliomas, particularly low-grade gliomas.

The iRepertoire nested amplicon-rescue multiplex PCR (arm-PCR) platform was used to amplify TCR alpha and beta CDR3 regions from RNA. The input for one-step reverse transcription and amplification was about 90-450 ng of tissue mRNA or PBMC total RNA. Following bead purification, Illumina adapters were added by a secondary multiplex PCR, and libraries between 200 and 400 bp were gel-purified. Demultiplexing relied on internal 6-nucleotide barcodes carried by the libraries. Sequencing of libraries was performed on an Illumina MiSeq with 2x220 or 2x250 nucleotide paired-end reads. The paper's data handling went like this. FLASH 1.2.11 was used to merge paired reads, and BWA-MEM then aligned the reads to the GRCh37 human genome before TRA and TRB reads were extracted. For V and J assignment, an IMGT-derived reference of cassette sequences and CDR3 motifs that included pseudogenes was used. Three-frame translation of reads was performed, and productive CDR3s were defined as those with a C...FGXG motif and no stop codons. A clonotype was defined as a unique combination of a V-J cassette pair and a CDR3 amino acid sequence. Reads were filtered by Hamming distance, thresholded by each sample's sequence error rate in mapped regions. TCRdb reran the public reads through fastp at Q25 and MiXCR, keeping productive beta chains. For every CDR3 protein sequence, its rows merge into one entry that carries the most common genes and DNA. The V and J calls, along with clone size, are taken from TCRdb and not from the paper's own processing. Across this sample there are approximately 110,000 distinct CDR3 sequences, with less than 30% seen only once. The ten largest make up about 30% of the sample.

V is pared back by 5 bases and J by 2 bases, with 3 bases lying between the germline termini. Sequences SGHTA (CDR1) and FQGNSA (CDR2) are obtained from the germline V gene. The CDR3 goes from the cysteine to the phenylalanine over 11 residues. Only CDR3 DNA is held: 33 bases, read in frame from base 1. This clonotype showed up many times. The clone's antigen remains unknown. Qualities for individual bases were not recorded, and no much larger clone is one base off. The source of this sequence is a human donor with low-grade glioma or glioblastoma, undergoing nonglioma brain surgery, or in good health (not recorded which). This sequence uses TRBV7-2 and TRBJ2-5; the D gene is unclear. Material: glioma tissue, nonneoplastic brain tissue, or PBMCs (not recorded which). In nucleotide form, the sequence is TGTGCCAGCAGCCAACAAGAGACCCAGTACTTC. Translated, it gives CASSQQETQYF.